This entry features one T cell receptor (beta chain) sequence. Some clones are missing from TCRdb's copy, which holds only in-frame ones; the method was immunoSEQ multiplex PCR. The top ten hold less than 2.5% of the sample, which has 300,000 to 350,000 clones, approximately 83% seen once. The source of the sample is a study of blood T cell repertoires in COVID-19. This receptor was obtained from a man aged 25-40 years who had recovered from COVID-19. Sequencing was done on a sample of PBMCs or T cells enriched from blood (not recorded which).

DNA of the CDR3: TGTGCCAGCAGCCGCTATCGGGGCACAGATACGCAGTATTTT. Amino acids: CASSRYRGTDTQYF. This rearrangement joins TRBV5-5 to TRBJ2-3; D unclear. The germline V gene has CDR1 SGHKS and CDR2 YYEKEE (reference sequence). Trimming pared 4 bases from V and 1 base from J, leaving 10 bases between. CDR3 size: 14 residues.